This TCR beta chain was retrieved from a study of shared clonotypes between healthy human individuals (dated by TCRdb to about 2020). Background for the entire study: A couple of women and three men aged 18 to 49 years were included in the cohort. Blood TCR repertoires of roughly five healthy adults were deeply sequenced to estimate repertoire size and the extent of clonotype sharing between individuals. To increase sequencing depth and limit assay-specific biases, TCR repertoire library preparation and sequencing were carried out by different laboratories using diverse techniques. Each donor's leukapheresis produced roughly between roughly 0.85 and 10 billion PBMCs.

A remark on this clone: Its cognate antigen has yet to be identified. No base-level quality is on record; no much larger clone is a single base apart.

Donors were healthy HIV-negative adults with no recently reported acute infections or vaccinations. Every donor was a Caucasian adult living in Nashville, Tennessee, USA. For unsorted samples, tens of millions of PBMCs were counted and genomic DNA was extracted with the QIAamp DNA Blood Mini kit. Blood was collected by leukapheresis, and PBMCs were isolated by Ficoll-Histopaque density gradient centrifugation and then cryopreserved in liquid nitrogen vapor phase. Using the deep immunoSEQ assay, multiplex PCR amplified TCR CDR3 regions from genomic DNA. For each cell subset, the extracted genomic DNA was distributed evenly across all wells of several immunoSEQ 96-well plates, and each plate served as one replicate. For unsorted PBMC, roughly 270 ng genomic DNA, equal to tens of thousands of T cell genomes, was loaded into each replicate PCR. Ten immunoSEQ deep assay plates were used to sequence the unsorted PBMC genomic DNA. Purified libraries were quantified with a Qubit 3.0 fluorometer, sized on a Bioanalyzer 2100, and re-quantified with the KAPA Library Quantification kit. A separate single-read 150-cycle Illumina NextSeq 550 flow cell was used to sequence each immunoSEQ 96-well plate. The authors processed their data as follows. Because the immunoSEQ output held only junctional sequences and lacked quality scores, the filtering could not match the filtering applied to full-length reads. To assign V/J genes and CDR3, sequences were annotated using PyIR, a Python wrapper for IgBLAST v1.9, with IMGT germline references. Reads with weak V/J assignments (E-value above 1e-6), missing CDR3, stop codons, out-of-frame junctions, or ambiguous translated residues were removed. V3J clonotypes were defined as sequences sharing an identical inferred V gene, J gene, and CDR3 amino acid sequence. The percentage overlap between two repertoires was calculated by dividing the number of shared unique clonotypes by the size of the smaller repertoire. Three approaches were used to assess repertoire richness: RTK rarefaction, the Chao1 estimator, and Recon v2.1 estimates of unobserved clonotypes. Not all clones reach the TCRdb copy of this immuneACCESS table, which keeps in-frame sequences only. Checked studies attribute under half of the gap to unresolved V genes and leave the rest unexplained. V and J calls and clone size are copied from that table; D and trimming were computed from the DNA. The sample contains hundreds of thousands of clones, over 60% of them found a single time. The ten largest clonotypes hold 12% of the sample.

V lost 7 bases and J lost 5 bases, and the count of bases not matched to a germline gene is 8. From its cysteine to its phenylalanine, the CDR3 spans 15 amino acids. Here the CDR3 DNA is all that survives: 45 bases in frame from base 1. The germline V gene gives CDR1 as MDHEN and CDR2 as SYDVKM. Overall study results and their limits: Pairwise subsampling led to the expectation that sequencing depth would affect the degree of clonotype sharing among donors. Because the study included only a small number of donors, the genetic and exposure-history diversity represented was limited. Sampling was restricted to blood, and TCR repertoires in tissues likely differ from the TCR repertoires found in blood.

Sequencing was carried out using PBMCs. Recombination joined TRBV28 with TRBJ1-5, with 10 bases matching TRBD1. The TCR comes from a woman aged 40 to 50 in good health. Some clones in this sample may be carry-over from other donors' samples. The DNA is as follows: TGTGCCAGCAAGTCCGGACAGGGGGTGCATCAGCCCCAGCATTTT. Translated, it reads CASKSGQGVHQPQHF.